The rows below give T cell receptor beta chains drawn from one sample of a study of blood T cell repertoires in COVID-19. Assay used: immunoSEQ multiplex PCR; TCRdb lists only in-frame clones, some missing. The sample contains about 430,000 clones, 80% to 90% of which appear only once. The sample comprised PBMCs or T cells enriched from blood (not recorded which). The receptor source for this set is a young man who had recovered from COVID-19. The CDR3 runs from the conserved cysteine through the conserved F or W. The size entry is marked missing in some rows and otherwise reads once, few, many or a size class.

j_call: TRBJ2-3
clone_size: .
v_call: TRBV30
cdr3_aa: CAWTQLAGGPQTQYF

j_call: TRBJ1-6
clone_size: .
v_call: TRBV7-6
cdr3_aa: CASSLLGSSPLHF

j_call: TRBJ1-2
clone_size: .
v_call: TRBV6-4
cdr3_aa: CASSASTGAAGYTF

j_call: TRBJ2-2
clone_size: .
v_call: TRBV27
cdr3_aa: CASNGLGSGTGELFF

j_call: TRBJ2-5
clone_size: .
v_call: TRBV11-2
cdr3_aa: CASSQGTEQETQYF

j_call: TRBJ2-5
clone_size: .
v_call: TRBV4-1
cdr3_aa: CASSHGREGHQETQYF

j_call: TRBJ2-1
clone_size: .
v_call: TRBV25-1
cdr3_aa: CASSDLRGGGRRPEQFF

j_call: TRBJ1-1
clone_size: few
v_call: TRBV28
cdr3_aa: CASSPRTGRGTEAFF

j_call: TRBJ2-1
clone_size: .
v_call: TRBV21-1
cdr3_aa: CASSDGLAGYNEQFF

j_call: TRBJ2-7
clone_size: .
v_call: TRBV7-9
cdr3_aa: CASSLGVGPYYEQYF

j_call: TRBJ1-2
clone_size: .
v_call: TRBV3-1/TRBV3-2
cdr3_aa: CASSQAGNYGYTF

j_call: TRBJ2-5
clone_size: once
v_call: TRBV13
cdr3_aa: CASSFDSSAPGQGLETQYF

j_call: TRBJ2-1
clone_size: .
v_call: TRBV7-6
cdr3_aa: CASSLGGEQFF

j_call: TRBJ1-5
clone_size: .
v_call: TRBV28
cdr3_aa: CASGTALPAQHF

j_call: TRBJ2-1
clone_size: .
v_call: TRBV28
cdr3_aa: CASSLYGESYNEQFF

j_call: TRBJ1-4
clone_size: .
v_call: TRBV5-1
cdr3_aa: CASSVDYDGGPNEKLFF

j_call: TRBJ1-2
clone_size: .
v_call: TRBV7-9
cdr3_aa: CASSLGAGGEAGYTF

j_call: TRBJ2-7
clone_size: .
v_call: TRBV23-1
cdr3_aa: CASSQGQSYEQYF

j_call: TRBJ2-1
clone_size: .
v_call: TRBV27
cdr3_aa: CASSQGLAGSYWNEQFF

j_call: TRBJ1-2
clone_size: .
v_call: TRBV6-4
cdr3_aa: CASSDAGAYGYTF

j_call: TRBJ1-5
clone_size: .
v_call: TRBV4-1
cdr3_aa: CASSQVEGINQPQHF

j_call: TRBJ1-1
clone_size: .
v_call: TRBV6-5
cdr3_aa: CASSRAQTTEAFF

j_call: TRBJ2-1
clone_size: .
v_call: TRBV10-2
cdr3_aa: CASSDRYRGREYNEQFF

j_call: TRBJ1-5
clone_size: once
v_call: TRBV11-2
cdr3_aa: CASSLDTGTQPQHF

j_call: TRBJ1-3
clone_size: once
v_call: TRBV18
cdr3_aa: CASSPSTGAGNTIYF

j_call: TRBJ2-5
clone_size: .
v_call: TRBV10-2
cdr3_aa: CASSGNSLYRDRGRSGLQETQYF

j_call: TRBJ1-1
clone_size: few
v_call: TRBV25-1
cdr3_aa: CASRAGPEAFF

j_call: TRBJ2-3
clone_size: .
v_call: TRBV4-1
cdr3_aa: CASSPNVDTQYF

j_call: TRBJ2-3
clone_size: few
v_call: TRBV7-9
cdr3_aa: CASSLSLGPTDTQYF

j_call: TRBJ1-5
clone_size: .
v_call: TRBV27
cdr3_aa: CATSRKGGQPQHF

j_call: TRBJ1-2
clone_size: .
v_call: TRBV28
cdr3_aa: CASSLPNIFYGYTF

j_call: TRBJ2-7
clone_size: once
v_call: TRBV18
cdr3_aa: CASSQGVHEQYF

j_call: TRBJ2-1
clone_size: .
v_call: TRBV16
cdr3_aa: CASSPRSGVNEQFF

j_call: TRBJ2-1
clone_size: .
v_call: TRBV6-5
cdr3_aa: CASRWGLENEQFF

j_call: TRBJ1-4
clone_size: .
v_call: TRBV5-5
cdr3_aa: CASSSDRGGTNEKLFF

j_call: TRBJ1-1
clone_size: .
v_call: TRBV4-2
cdr3_aa: CASSQDRGTEAFF

j_call: TRBJ1-6
clone_size: few
v_call: TRBV14
cdr3_aa: CASSQIMGGSPLHF

j_call: TRBJ2-5
clone_size: .
v_call: TRBV7-2
cdr3_aa: CASSFASGSSETQYF

j_call: TRBJ2-7
clone_size: .
v_call: TRBV12-3/TRBV12-4
cdr3_aa: CASGRGIYEQYF

j_call: TRBJ2-7
clone_size: .
v_call: TRBV5-1
cdr3_aa: CASSARSSGTTSYEQYF

j_call: TRBJ2-7
clone_size: once
v_call: TRBV6-1
cdr3_aa: CASSEGGQQYF

j_call: TRBJ1-2
clone_size: .
v_call: TRBV3-1/TRBV3-2
cdr3_aa: CASSQDSGNYGYTF

j_call: TRBJ1-1
clone_size: .
v_call: TRBV28
cdr3_aa: CASSFPGTGITEAFF

j_call: TRBJ1-1
clone_size: few
v_call: TRBV15
cdr3_aa: CATGIGTRMNTEAFF

j_call: TRBJ1-5
clone_size: .
v_call: TRBV6-5
cdr3_aa: CASSYSRQGNQPQHF

j_call: TRBJ1-4
clone_size: .
v_call: TRBV28
cdr3_aa: CATRQGNEKLFF

j_call: TRBJ2-3
clone_size: once
v_call: TRBV27
cdr3_aa: CASNPGRGADTQYF

j_call: TRBJ2-7
clone_size: .
v_call: TRBV7-9
cdr3_aa: CASIPGDSLYEQYF

j_call: TRBJ1-2
clone_size: .
v_call: TRBV6-1
cdr3_aa: CASSEAYPDSGGYTF

j_call: TRBJ1-1
clone_size: .
v_call: TRBV3-1/TRBV3-2
cdr3_aa: CASRSSDMNTEAFF

j_call: TRBJ1-4
clone_size: .
v_call: TRBV25-1
cdr3_aa: CASEGAAEKLFF

j_call: TRBJ2-3
clone_size: .
v_call: TRBV5-1
cdr3_aa: CASSFMPGEDTQYF

j_call: TRBJ2-7
clone_size: .
v_call: TRBV2
cdr3_aa: CASSEQGGVEQYF

j_call: TRBJ1-1
clone_size: .
v_call: TRBV7-9
cdr3_aa: CASSMGQPSNTEAFF

j_call: TRBJ2-5
clone_size: .
v_call: TRBV5-1
cdr3_aa: CASSRGPNQETQYF

j_call: TRBJ2-3
clone_size: .
v_call: TRBV3-1/TRBV3-2
cdr3_aa: CASSRGTGSTDTQYF

j_call: TRBJ2-1
clone_size: .
v_call: TRBV19
cdr3_aa: CASSLGTSRYNEQFF